Shown below are 17 T cell receptor beta chains from a single sample sequenced in a study of T-cell memory formation after mild COVID-19. TCRdb itself ran the 5' RACE reads through MiXCR, one entry per CDR3 protein. The sample has 250,000 or so distinct CDR3 sequences; approximately 18% are singletons. Sequenced sample: PBMCs or a T cell subset sorted from them (not recorded which). The receptors here all came from a man younger than 35 who had mild COVID-19 (a few samples of this study predate the infection). Cell type and time point are not known.

V is TRBV6-5 and J is TRBJ2-4, with D hard to call. Trimming pared 3 bases from V and 0 bases from J, leaving 12 bases between. Germline loops: CDR1 MNHEY, CDR2 SVGAGI. The CDR3 runs to 16 residues. The DNA for the CDR3 is TGTGCCAGCAGTTATTTAGGAGAACTAGCCAAAAACATTCAGTACTTC. Its translation: CASSYLGELAKNIQYF.

This clonotype was detected only a few times. The V call is TRBV11-2, the J call TRBJ1-2; D is undetermined. The CDR3 runs to 18 residues. The germline V gene encodes CDR1 SGHAT and CDR2 FQNNGV. Deletions cut 5 bases from V and 7 bases from J, with 29 bases between. The CDR3: CASSISDGISGNWGGYTF. Here the CDR3 DNA reads TGTGCCAGCAGCATATCAGATGGGATAAGCGGTAATTGGGGTGGCTACACCTTC.

This clonotype was seen only a few times. The V and J genes are TRBV9 and TRBJ2-2; D is unresolved. The ends were cut back, 0 bases at V and 6 bases at J, with 0 bases in the middle. CDR1 and CDR2 (germline): SGDLS, YYNGEE. The CDR3 has 11 residues. Here the CDR3 reads CASSVAGELFF. CDR3 sequence (DNA): TGTGCCAGCAGCGTAGCCGGGGAGCTGTTTTTT. Supplemented by reference TRBV9 and TRBJ2-2, the full variable domain reads DSGVTQTPKHLITATGQRVTLRCSPRSGDLSVYWYQQSLDQGLQFLIQYYNGEERAKGNILERFSAQQFPDLHSELNLSSLELGDSALYFCASSVAGELFFGEGSRLTVL.

The chain uses TRBV7-2 and TRBJ2-5; no clear D. Between the trimmed V and J ends, which lost 1 base and 2 bases, there was a span of 5 bases. The germline V gene encodes CDR1 SGHTA and CDR2 FQGNSA. This CDR3 comprises 13 residues. The CDR3 DNA sequence: TGTGCCAGCAGCTTAGAACGGCAAGAGACCCAGTACTTC. This translates into CASSLERQETQYF.

This clonotype has a handful of counts. The chain uses TRBV27 and TRBJ1-1, with 7 bases matching TRBD1. Germline V CDR1 and CDR2: MNHEY, SMNVEV (reference sequence). The CDR3 totals 15 residues. V lost 1 base to trimming and J lost 8 bases; unmatched junction nucleotides: 10. For the CDR3, the DNA is TGTGCCAGCAGTTTATTCAGGCCTGAGGGGGCGGAAGCTTTCTTT. It codes for CASSLFRPEGAEAFF.

The chain employs TRBV5-1 and TRBJ2-6, with 10 bases identical to TRBD1. This CDR3 is 18 amino acids long. Germline V gene data show CDR1 as SGHRS and CDR2 as YFSETQ. Trimming at V came to 4 bases and at J to 2 bases, leaving 9 bases not matched to a gene. The CDR3 DNA reads as TGCGCCAGCAGCCCCCAGGGACAGGGGTGGACTGGGGCCAACGTCCTGACTTTC. Amino acids: CASSPQGQGWTGANVLTF. Complete variable domain (other parts from reference TRBV5-1 and TRBJ2-6): KAGVTQTPRYLIKTRGQQVTLSCSPISGHRSVSWYQQTPGQGLQFLFEYFSETQRNKGNFPGRFSGRQFSNSRSEMNVSTLELGDSALYLCASSPQGQGWTGANVLTFGAGSRLTVL.

This clonotype was detected only a few times. This chain connects TRBV7-9 to TRBJ2-3; D possibly corresponds to TRBD1 (5 bases). The V gene's germline CDR1 is SEHNR and CDR2 FQNEAQ (reference sequence). Trimming shortened V by 11 bases and J by 4 bases, and 10 bases separated the two germline ends. The CDR3 covers 11 residues. Here the CDR3 reads CAGARADTQYF. The CDR3 DNA reads TGTGCCGGGGCTAGAGCAGATACGCAGTATTTT.

The V and J genes are TRBV5-6 and TRBJ2-7; 10 nucleotides align to TRBD1. With 4 bases clipped from V and 2 bases from J, the junction kept 9 bases outside the gene matches. CDR3 length equals 16 residues. In germline, CDR1 is SGHDT, CDR2 YYEEEE. The CDR3 DNA reads TGTGCCAGCAGCCGAAGGAGGACAGGGGGGGCCTACGAGCAGTACGTC. This translates into CASSRRRTGGAYEQYV.

The chain is built from TRBV4-1 and TRBJ1-3; no clear D. Germline V CDR1 and CDR2: MGHRA, YSYEKL. This CDR3 has 17 amino acids. The V end was cut by 4 bases, the J end by 0 bases, with 16 bases between. The CDR3 DNA follows: TGCGCCAGCAGCCGGAAGGGAACGGGAAGCTCTGGAAACACCATATATTTT. Its translation: CASSRKGTGSSGNTIYF.

The genes are TRBV19 and TRBJ1-1, with a weak D call TRBD1 (5 bases). V was clipped by 9 bases and J by 9 bases, with 23 bases between them. This CDR3 spans 14 amino acids. Per the germline V gene, CDR1 is LNHDA and CDR2 is SQIVND (reference sequence). The CDR3 sequence is CASLTRLGGFKAFF. CDR3 DNA: TGTGCCAGCCTGACAAGGCTGGGGGGGTTTAAAGCTTTCTTT. Using reference TRBV19 and TRBJ1-1 for the parts outside the CDR3, the full variable domain is DGGITQSPKYLFRKEGQNVTLSCEQNLNHDAMYWYRQDPGQGLRLIYYSQIVNDFQKGDIAEGYSVSREKKESFPLTVTSAQKNPTAFYLCASLTRLGGFKAFFGQGTRLTVV.

This chain joins TRBV6-2 or TRBV6-3 and TRBJ2-7; tentative D call: TRBD2 (5 bases). The CDR3 is 16 amino acids. The germline CDR1 and CDR2 sequences are MNHEY and SVGEGT. V dropped 0 bases and J dropped 2 bases, with 14 bases sitting between them. CDR3 bases: TGTGCCAGCAGTTACTCGGGTCTCCGGGGTCCCTACGAGCAGTACTTC. Translation: CASSYSGLRGPYEQYF.

The chain has TRBV12-3 or TRBV12-4 and TRBJ1-2; TRBD1 matches at 9 bases. The ends lost 6 bases at V and 11 bases at J; junction bases unmatched: 7. This CDR3 contains 12 residues. CDR3 in amino acids: CASRGRTGAYTF. The CDR3, as DNA: TGTGCCAGCAGGGGCCGGACAGGGGCATACACCTTC.

This clonotype has only a few counts. The chain uses TRBV4-1 and TRBJ1-1, with D perhaps TRBD1 (6 bases). Trimming stripped 1 base from V and 1 base from J, with 13 bases between. The length of the CDR3 is 16 residues. The germline CDR1 and CDR2 sequences are MGHRA and YSYEKL. This CDR3 reads CASSQVFPGANTEAFF. The CDR3 bases are TGCGCCAGCAGCCAAGTTTTTCCGGGGGCGAACACTGAAGCTTTCTTT.

The chain is built from TRBV2 and TRBJ2-7; maybe TRBD1 (6 bases). V was shortened by 0 bases and J by 2 bases, with 14 bases between the two germline ends. Germline CDR1 is SNHLY and CDR2 is FYNNEI. CDR3 size: 16 residues. Written as DNA, the CDR3 is TGTGCCAGCAGTGAAGCGCTTCAGGGGTCCCCCTACGAGCAGTACGTC. It encodes CASSEALQGSPYEQYV.

The J gene is TRBJ2-1, the V gene TRBV4-3; 9 bases line up with TRBD2. Germline-derived CDR1 and CDR2 are LGHNA and YSLEER. This CDR3 region has 15 residues. V trimming: 1 base; J trimming: 8 bases; junction bases outside the gene matches: 6. The CDR3 nucleotides are TGCGCCAGCAGCCAAGTCCTCCTAGCGGGGCATGAGCAGTTCTTC. As protein: CASSQVLLAGHEQFF.

This clonotype was detected only a few times. The CDR3 reads CSAKAKSSYNEQFF. CDR3 in DNA: TGCAGTGCCAAAGCTAAGAGCTCCTACAATGAGCAGTTCTTC. This chain joins TRBV20-1 and TRBJ2-1, with no clear D. V lost 6 bases and J lost 0, with 12 bases in between. The CDR3 covers 14 residues. The V gene's germline CDR1 is DFQATT and CDR2 SNEGSKA (reference sequence).

This clonotype was seen a few times. V and J are TRBV3-1 and TRBJ2-1, with 8 bases aligning to TRBD2. The germline gives CDR1 LGHDT, CDR2 YNNKEL (reference sequence). The CDR3 contains 14 residues. The J segment lost 7 bases and the V segment lost 6 bases, leaving 8 bases of the junction unmatched. CDR3 loop: CASRPGTSGNEQFF. CDR3 nucleotides: TGTGCCAGCAGACCCGGGACTAGTGGGAATGAGCAGTTCTTC.